One sample yielded the 13 T cell receptor beta chains listed below, sequenced in a study of shared clonotypes between healthy human individuals. The method was immunoSEQ multiplex PCR; TCRdb's version includes in-frame clones alone and lacks a portion of them. This repertoire shows 550,000 to 750,000 clones, about 91% found once; its top ten account for 24%. CD8 cells regarded as naive lacked CD45RO, were positively chosen for CCR7, and omitted terminally differentiated effector memory CD45RA+ cells. Sequenced: naive CD8+ T cells sorted from blood. Source of these receptors: a man aged 30-40 years in good health.

The rearrangement uses TRBV6-1 and TRBJ2-7, with D possibly being TRBD1 (6 bases). This CDR3 region has 15 residues. Trimming pared 6 bases from V and 0 bases from J, leaving 15 bases between. Germline loops: CDR1 MNHNS, CDR2 SASEGT. The CDR3 protein is CASSHTGFPSYEQYF. CDR3 coding DNA: TGTGCCAGCAGCCATACAGGGTTTCCCTCCTACGAGCAGTACTTC.

This chain joins TRBV10-2 and TRBJ2-7; 7 bases agree with TRBD2. V shed 6 bases and J 2 bases; nucleotides not matched to a gene: 7. The CDR3 is made up of 14 amino acids. Per the germline V gene, CDR1 is WSHSY and CDR2 is SAAADI. The CDR3 loop is CASRAGTTPYEQYF. The CDR3 DNA is TGCGCCAGCAGAGCCGGGACTACACCCTACGAGCAGTACTTC.

The CDR3, as DNA: TGCAGCGTTGGCCCCAATGAGCAGTTCTTC. Translating gives CSVGPNEQFF. The chain recombines TRBV29-1 with TRBJ2-1; D unclear. The CDR3 totals 10 residues. The germline V gene encodes CDR1 SQVTM and CDR2 ANQGSEA. V lost 4 bases and J lost 6, with 4 bases in between.

The chain joins TRBV5-1 to TRBJ2-1; D perhaps matches TRBD1 (6 bases). The CDR3 extends over 16 amino acids. The V gene lost 2 bases and the J gene lost 3 bases, with 15 bases spanning the gap. Per germline, CDR1 SGHRS and CDR2 YFSETQ. As DNA, the CDR3 is TGCGCCAGCAGCTTAAAACAGGGAGTGGGCTACAATGAGCAGTTCTTC. Translated: CASSLKQGVGYNEQFF.

The chain joins TRBV29-1 to TRBJ2-7, with TRBD2 identical over 10 bases. CDR1 and CDR2 (germline): SQVTM, ANQGSEA. V trimming: 1 base; J trimming: 3 bases; junction bases outside the gene matches: 6. The CDR3 has 15 residues. In nucleotides, the CDR3 is TGCAGCGTTGAAGGGGGTCTAGCGGGAGACTACGAGCAGTACTTC. It encodes CSVEGGLAGDYEQYF.

The rearrangement links TRBV18 to TRBJ2-3; D is unclear. V was clipped by 2 bases and J by 1 base, with 1 base between them. This CDR3 has 12 amino acids. Germline CDR1 KGHSH, CDR2 LQKENI. The CDR3 here is CASSPGTDTQYF. The CDR3 coding sequence is TGTGCCAGCTCACCAGGCACAGATACGCAGTATTTT.

V gene TRBV6-1 combines with J gene TRBJ2-3; TRBD1 matches at 9 bases. Germline assignment: CDR1 MNHNS and CDR2 SASEGT. The CDR3 has 17 amino acids. V shed 4 bases and J 2 bases; nucleotides not matched to a gene: 10. The CDR3 spells CASSAIPGQGDTDTQYF. The CDR3 DNA is TGTGCCAGCAGTGCGATCCCGGGACAGGGAGACACAGATACGCAGTATTTT.

Points on this clone: This likely reflects a read error, since a far larger clone is one base away. This chain connects TRBV28 to TRBJ2-1, with D unclear. The CDR3 contains 11 residues. Trimming took 5 bases from V and 8 from J, leaving 7 bases between them. CDR1 MDHEN and CDR2 SYDVKM come from the germline V gene. CDR3 in DNA: TGTGCCAGCAGTCAAGGCGATGAGCAGTTCTTC. Protein sequence: CASSQGDEQFF.

Turning to this clone: Other DNA sequences in this specimen translate into the identical CDR3. V and J are TRBV5-1 and TRBJ2-7; D may be TRBD1 (6 bases). Between the trimmed V and J ends, which lost 0 bases and 1 base, there was a span of 11 bases. This CDR3 is built from 15 residues. Germline values: CDR1 SGHRS, CDR2 YFSETQ. The CDR3 sequence is CASSLAQGTSYEQYF. As DNA, the CDR3 is TGCGCCAGCAGCTTGGCACAGGGCACTTCCTACGAGCAGTACTTC.

The V gene is TRBV9, the J gene TRBJ2-2, with D uncertain. Looked up from germline, CDR1 is SGDLS and CDR2 is YYNGEE. The V end was cut by 1 base, the J end by 7 bases, with 11 bases between. This CDR3 region has 14 residues. The CDR3 is CASSVLSEGGELFF. The CDR3, as DNA: TGTGCCAGCAGCGTACTAAGCGAAGGCGGGGAGCTGTTTTTT.

This rearrangement joins TRBV30 to TRBJ2-7; D might be TRBD1 or TRBD2, each matching 5 bases. V was trimmed by 3 bases and J by 4 bases, leaving 10 bases between them. CDR1 is GTSNPN, CDR2 SVGIG, per germline (reference sequence). The CDR3 length is 12 residues. The DNA for the CDR3 is TGTGCCTGGAGGGGGACGGAATACGAGCAGTACTTC. Its protein product is CAWRGTEYEQYF. Full variable domain (outside the CDR3, taken from reference TRBV30 and TRBJ2-7): SQTIHQWPATLVQPVGSPLSLECTVEGTSNPNLYWYRQAAGRGLQLLFYSVGIGQISSEVPQNLSASRPQDRQFILSSKKLLLSDSGFYLCAWRGTEYEQYFGPGTRLTVT.

The rearrangement joins TRBV7-2 to TRBJ2-7, with TRBD2 matching over 15 bases. Trimming removed 4 bases from V and 4 bases from J; junction bases left unmatched: 14. The CDR3 runs 19 residues. The germline CDR1 and CDR2 sequences are SGHTA and FQGNSA. The CDR3 protein is CASSSTGLAGGRGSYEQYF. DNA for the CDR3: TGTGCCAGCAGCTCTACGGGACTAGCGGGAGGAAGGGGGAGTTACGAGCAGTACTTC.

The chain recombines TRBV6-5 with TRBJ1-5, with 8 bases lining up with TRBD1. V shed 6 bases, J shed 5 bases, and the junction held 6 bases outside the gene matches. From germline, CDR1 is MNHEY and CDR2 SVGAGI. There are 14 residues in the CDR3. Written as DNA, the CDR3 is TGTGCCAGCAGGCTGACAGGGGAGTATCAGCCCCAGCATTTT. This sequence encodes CASRLTGEYQPQHF.